Here is one TCR beta chain with its context. Original handling: Scientists estimated how many nucleated cells there were by amplifying reference gene primers. Sequenced by immunoSEQ multiplex PCR; TCRdb stores in-frame clones only, minus some. That table gives V, J and clone size, and the DNA gave D and trimming. The top ten hold 4.3% of the sample, which has approximately 450,000 clones, around 89% seen once. This CDR3 has 15 residues. Losses at the gene ends were 4 bases for V and 0 bases for J; bases not matched to a gene: 4. Looked up from germline, CDR1 is SGHRS and CDR2 is YFSETQ. This sample is drawn from a study of blood T cell repertoires in COVID-19. The overall study: The samples span acute and convalescent COVID-19 from the United States, Italy and Spain. T cells, B-cell-depleted T cells, or PBMCs supplied cDNA or gDNA.

The rearrangement joins TRBV5-1 to TRBJ1-1, with 9 bases identical to TRBD1. The source material was peripheral blood. This TCR was recovered from a woman under 40 with acute or convalescent COVID-19. This chain's CDR3 is CASSPTGGLNTEAFF. CDR3 coding DNA: TGCGCCAGCAGCCCGACAGGGGGTTTGAACACTGAAGCTTTCTTT. The entire variable domain, with the rest obtained from reference TRBV5-1 and TRBJ1-1, is as follows: KAGVTQTPRYLIKTRGQQVTLSCSPISGHRSVSWYQQTPGQGLQFLFEYFSETQRNKGNFPGRFSGRQFSNSRSEMNVSTLELGDSALYLCASSPTGGLNTEAFFGQGTRLTVV.